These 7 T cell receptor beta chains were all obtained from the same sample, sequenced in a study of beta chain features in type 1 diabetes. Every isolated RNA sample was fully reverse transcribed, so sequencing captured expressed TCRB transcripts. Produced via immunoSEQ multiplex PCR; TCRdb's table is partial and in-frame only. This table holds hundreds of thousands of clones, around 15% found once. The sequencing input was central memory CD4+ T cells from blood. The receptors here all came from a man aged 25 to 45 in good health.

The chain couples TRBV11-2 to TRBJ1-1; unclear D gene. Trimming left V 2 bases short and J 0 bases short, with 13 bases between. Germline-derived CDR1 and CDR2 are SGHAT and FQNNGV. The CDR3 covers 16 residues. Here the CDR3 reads CASSLLQSIMNTEAFF. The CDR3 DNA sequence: TGTGCCAGCAGCTTATTACAGTCCATCATGAACACTGAAGCTTTCTTT. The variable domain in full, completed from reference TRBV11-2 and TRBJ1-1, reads EAGVAQSPRYKIIEKRQSVAFWCNPISGHATLYWYQQILGQGPKLLIQFQNNGVVDDSQLPKDRFSAERLKGVDSTLKIQPAKLEDSAVYLCASSLLQSIMNTEAFFGQGTRLTVV.

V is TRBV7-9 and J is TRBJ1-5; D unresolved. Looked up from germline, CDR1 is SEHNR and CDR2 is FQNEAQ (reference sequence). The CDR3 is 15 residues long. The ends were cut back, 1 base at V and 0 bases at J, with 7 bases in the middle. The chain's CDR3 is CASSLEPISNQPQHF. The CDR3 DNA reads TGTGCCAGCAGCTTAGAACCGATTAGCAATCAGCCCCAGCATTTT.

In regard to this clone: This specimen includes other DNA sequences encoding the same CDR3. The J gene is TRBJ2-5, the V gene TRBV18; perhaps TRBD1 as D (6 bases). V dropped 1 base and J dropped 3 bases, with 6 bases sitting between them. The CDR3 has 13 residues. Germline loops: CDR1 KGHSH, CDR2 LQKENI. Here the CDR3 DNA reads TGTGCCAGCTCACCACGGACAGAAGAGACCCAGTACTTC. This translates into CASSPRTEETQYF.

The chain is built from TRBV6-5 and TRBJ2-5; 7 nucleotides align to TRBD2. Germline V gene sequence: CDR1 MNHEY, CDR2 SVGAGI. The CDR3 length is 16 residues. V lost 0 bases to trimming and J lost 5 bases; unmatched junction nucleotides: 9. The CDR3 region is CASSYSPAGSRETQYF. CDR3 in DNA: TGTGCCAGCAGTTACTCCCCAGCGGGGTCCCGGGAGACCCAGTACTTC.

The CDR3 nucleotides read TGTGCCAGCAGCATGGACGGCTACGAGCAGTACGTC. It translates to CASSMDGYEQYV. The genes are TRBV6-1 and TRBJ2-7; D is undetermined. The germline gives CDR1 MNHNS, CDR2 SASEGT. V lost 6 bases, J lost 3 bases, and 9 bases lay in between. The CDR3 runs 12 residues.

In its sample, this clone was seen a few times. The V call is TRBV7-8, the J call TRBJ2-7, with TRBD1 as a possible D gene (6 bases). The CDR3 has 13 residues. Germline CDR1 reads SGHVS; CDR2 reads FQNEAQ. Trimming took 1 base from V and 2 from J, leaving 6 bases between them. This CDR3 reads CASSLGGPYEQYV. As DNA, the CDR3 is TGTGCCAGCAGCTTAGGGGGGCCCTACGAGCAGTACGTC.

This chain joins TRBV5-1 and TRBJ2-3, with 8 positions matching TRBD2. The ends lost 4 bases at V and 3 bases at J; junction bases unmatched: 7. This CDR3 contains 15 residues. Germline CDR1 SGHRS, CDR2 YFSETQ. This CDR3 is CASSPGVAGTDTQYF. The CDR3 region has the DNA TGCGCCAGCAGCCCCGGGGTAGCGGGGACAGATACGCAGTATTTT.